The 4 T cell receptor beta chains presented below share a single source sample, sequenced in a study of T cells after yellow fever vaccination. TCRdb analysed the 5' RACE reads with MiXCR anew, one entry per CDR3 protein. The sample has a few hundred thousand distinct CDR3 sequences; 6.2% are singletons. Sequencing used PBMCs, obtained 5 days after the yellow fever booster vaccination. The receptors come from a man younger than 45 who received the YFV17D yellow fever vaccine.

On this clonotype itself: This clone may be a read error of a much larger clone one base away. The V call is TRBV5-1, the J call TRBJ1-1; 7 bases are shared with TRBD1. Germline V gives CDR1 SGHRS, CDR2 YFSETQ. V dropped 5 bases and J dropped 2; count of bases not matched to a gene: 6. This CDR3 comprises 14 residues. The CDR3 region is CASRRTGENTEAFF. DNA of the CDR3: TGCGCCAGCAGACGGACAGGCGAAAACACTGAAGCTTTCTTT.

This clonotype has more than one count but fewer than ten. J is TRBJ2-5 and V is TRBV20-1; 8 bases agree with TRBD1. V shed 0 bases and J 4 bases; nucleotides not matched to a gene: 4. Germline CDR1 reads DFQATT; CDR2 reads SNEGSKA (reference sequence). This CDR3 has 14 amino acids. CDR3 in DNA: TGCAGTGCTAGAGATCTTACAGGGGGAGAGACCCAGTACTTC. This encodes CSARDLTGGETQYF.

The genes are TRBV4-2 and TRBJ2-3; 10 nucleotides line up with TRBD2. This CDR3 has 15 residues. Germline V gives CDR1 LGHNA, CDR2 YNFKEQ. J lost 5 bases, V lost 4 bases, and 6 bases had no gene match. The CDR3 is CASSPAASGRDTQYF. DNA for the CDR3: TGTGCCAGCAGCCCTGCGGCTAGCGGGAGAGATACGCAGTATTTT.

This clonotype was observed a few times. The chain couples TRBV20-1 to TRBJ2-5, with D possibly called TRBD1 or TRBD2 (5 bases each). Trimming pared 2 bases from V and 0 bases from J, leaving 10 bases between. Germline CDR1 and CDR2: DFQATT and SNEGSKA (reference sequence). The CDR3 length is 14 residues. The CDR3 DNA sequence: TGCAGTGCTAGATCCGGGACCCACCAAGAGACCCAGTACTTC. Translated, it gives CSARSGTHQETQYF.